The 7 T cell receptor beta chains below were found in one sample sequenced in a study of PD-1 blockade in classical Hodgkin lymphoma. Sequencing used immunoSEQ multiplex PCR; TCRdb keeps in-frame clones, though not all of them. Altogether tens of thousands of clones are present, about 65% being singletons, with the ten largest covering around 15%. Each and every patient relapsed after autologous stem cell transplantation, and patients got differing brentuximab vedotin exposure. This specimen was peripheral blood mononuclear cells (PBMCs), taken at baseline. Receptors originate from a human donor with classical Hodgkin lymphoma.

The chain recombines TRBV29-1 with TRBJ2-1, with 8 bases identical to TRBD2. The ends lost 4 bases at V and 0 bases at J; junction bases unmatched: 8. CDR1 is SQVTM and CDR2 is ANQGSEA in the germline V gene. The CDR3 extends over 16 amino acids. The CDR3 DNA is TGCAGCGTTGGTAGAGCGGGGGCCGGCTCCTACAATGAGCAGTTCTTC. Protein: CSVGRAGAGSYNEQFF.

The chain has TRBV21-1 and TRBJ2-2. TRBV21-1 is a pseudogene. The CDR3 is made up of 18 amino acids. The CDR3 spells CASSLGGGSQPNTGELFF. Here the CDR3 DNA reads TGTGCCAGCAGCCTAGGGGGAGGCAGCCAACCGAACACCGGGGAGCTGTTTTTT.

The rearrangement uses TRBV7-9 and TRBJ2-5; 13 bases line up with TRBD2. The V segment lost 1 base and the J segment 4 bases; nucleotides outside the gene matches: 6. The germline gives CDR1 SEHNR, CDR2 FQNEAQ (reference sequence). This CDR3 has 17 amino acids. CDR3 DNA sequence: TGTGCCAGCAGCTTAGGAGGACTAGCGGGGGATGGAGAGACCCAGTACTTC. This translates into CASSLGGLAGDGETQYF.

Written as DNA, the CDR3 is TGTGCCATCAGTGTTAGACAGGGAGGCGTGGATGAGCAGTTCTTC. Protein: CAISVRQGGVDEQFF. The chain links TRBV10-3 to TRBJ2-1, with TRBD1 as a possible D gene (7 bases). Trimming removed 4 bases at V and 8 bases at J, with 18 bases between. Germline lookup yields CDR1 ENHRY and CDR2 SYGVKD. This CDR3 has 15 residues.

The CDR3 loop reads CASSQLTSGRVAQYF. The CDR3 DNA follows: TGTGCCAGCAGCCAACTGACTAGCGGGAGAGTGGCGCAGTATTTT. The rearrangement uses TRBV14 and TRBJ2-3; 12 bases are shared with TRBD2. The CDR3 contains 15 residues. CDR1 SGHDN and CDR2 FVKESK come from the germline V gene. V gave up 2 bases and J gave up 10 bases; unmatched junction bases: 7.

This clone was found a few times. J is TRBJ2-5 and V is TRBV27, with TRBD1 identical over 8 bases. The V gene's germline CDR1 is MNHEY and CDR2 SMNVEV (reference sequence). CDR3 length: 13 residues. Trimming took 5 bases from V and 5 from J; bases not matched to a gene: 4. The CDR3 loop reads CASSPRGRETQYF. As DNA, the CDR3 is TGTGCCAGCAGTCCCAGGGGGCGTGAGACCCAGTACTTC.

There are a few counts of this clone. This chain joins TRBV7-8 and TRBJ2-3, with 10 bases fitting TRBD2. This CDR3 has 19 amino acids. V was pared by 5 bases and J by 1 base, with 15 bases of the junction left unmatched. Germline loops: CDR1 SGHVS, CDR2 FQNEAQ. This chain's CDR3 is CASSLRVAGGYARTDTQYF. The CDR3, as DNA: TGTGCCAGCAGCCTCAGGGTAGCGGGGGGATATGCCCGCACAGATACGCAGTATTTT.